The 8 T cell receptor beta chains in this list originate from one sample, sequenced in a study of cytomegalovirus exposure and HLA in healthy donors. Use of 60 Vbeta and 13 Jbeta primers characterized the PCR. This table comes from immunoSEQ multiplex PCR, and its TCRdb copy is limited to in-frame clones, with some not included. Of 160,000 or so clones in the sample, around nine tenths are singletons; the top ten hold 0.7% to 1%. Sequencing was done on a sample of PBMCs. The receptor source for this set is a woman between 25 and 40 years old in good health and CMV-seronegative.

This clone was observed once. The chain has TRBV18 and TRBJ2-5, with 7 bases identical to TRBD1. The CDR3 has 14 residues. Germline values: CDR1 KGHSH, CDR2 LQKENI. The trim removed 3 bases at V and 4 bases at J, leaving 5 bases unmatched. The CDR3 DNA is TGTGCCAGCTCACCGACAGGGTGGTTAGAGACCCAGTACTTC. Its translation: CASSPTGWLETQYF.

The V and J genes are TRBV29-1 and TRBJ2-1, with TRBD2 identical over 7 bases. Trimming took 5 bases from V and 7 from J; bases not matched to a gene: 5. Germline V gene data show CDR1 as SQVTM and CDR2 as ANQGSEA. The CDR3 has 12 amino acids. The CDR3 sequence is CSVPGGINEQFF. As DNA, the CDR3 is TGCAGCGTTCCGGGGGGAATTAATGAGCAGTTCTTC.

The gene calls are TRBV10-2 and TRBJ1-1; D remains ambiguous. Germline CDR1 reads WSHSY; CDR2 reads SAAADI. V was clipped by 0 bases and J by 3 bases, with 5 bases between them. The CDR3 length is 13 residues. Here the CDR3 DNA reads TGCGCCAGCAGTGAGTCTTCCGACACTGAAGCTTTCTTT. It codes for CASSESSDTEAFF.

This clone was recorded once. This chain links TRBV10-2 with TRBJ2-7; possible D gene TRBD2, 6 bases. Trimming took 2 bases from V and 5 from J, leaving 16 bases between them. Germline V CDR1 and CDR2: WSHSY, SAAADI. The CDR3 contains 15 residues. CDR3 nucleotide sequence: TGCGCCAGCAGTGAGAGGCTAGCGTTGAACAACGAGCAGTACTTC. Translated: CASSERLALNNEQYF.

V gene TRBV4-1 combines with J gene TRBJ1-1; possibly TRBD1 for D (5 bases). V shed 2 bases and J shed 3 bases, with 22 bases lying between them. Germline V lookup: CDR1 MGHRA, CDR2 YSYEKL. This CDR3 spans 18 amino acids. The CDR3 spells CASSQIQGWEVADTEAFF. In nucleotides, the CDR3 is TGCGCCAGCAGCCAAATTCAGGGATGGGAAGTTGCGGACACTGAAGCTTTCTTT.

The J gene is TRBJ2-5, the V gene TRBV7-2; no clear D. Germline V gene data show CDR1 as SGHTA and CDR2 as FQGNSA. CDR3 length: 14 amino acids. V was trimmed by 2 bases and J by 1 base, leaving 8 bases between them. CDR3 bases: TGTGCCAGCAGCTTATCCGAGGCCCAAGAGACCCAGTACTTC. Protein: CASSLSEAQETQYF. The whole variable domain, filled in from reference TRBV7-2 and TRBJ2-5, reads GAGVSQSPSNKVTEKGKDVELRCDPISGHTALYWYRQSLGQGLEFLIYFQGNSAPDKSGLPSDRFSAERTGGSVSTLTIQRTQQEDSAVYLCASSLSEAQETQYFGPGTRLLVL.

V is TRBV5-1 and J is TRBJ2-2; TRBD1 aligns across 7 bases. CDR1 and CDR2 from the germline V gene are SGHRS and YFSETQ. CDR3 length equals 16 residues. The trim removed 0 bases at V and 3 bases at J, leaving 5 bases unmatched. The chain's CDR3 is CASSLGGGADTGELFF. The CDR3 DNA reads TGCGCCAGCAGCTTGGGAGGGGGCGCCGACACCGGGGAGCTGTTTTTT.

This clone was counted a single time. V and J are TRBV10-3 and TRBJ1-1; 7 bases match TRBD1. The CDR3 sequence is 13 residues long. Trimming at V came to 4 bases and at J to 6 bases, leaving 5 bases not matched to a gene. The V gene's germline CDR1 is ENHRY and CDR2 SYGVKD. CDR3 DNA: TGTGCCATCAGTGCGACAGGGCTGTCTGAAGCTTTCTTT. Its translation is CAISATGLSEAFF.